The 27 T cell receptor beta chains listed next were all sequenced from one sample in a study of T cells in Graves' hyperthyroidism and ophthalmopathy. RNA transcripts yielded amplified TCR beta CDR3 regions. In the first-round RT-PCR of the TCR CDR3, the HTBI primer set was used. From the multiplex PCR reads, TCRdb called clonotypes with MiXCR, one entry per CDR3 protein. The sample lists under 400,000 distinct CDR3 sequences; nearly 15% were seen once. The sequenced sample was blood. The receptor source for this set is a woman aged 60-70 years with Graves' ophthalmopathy.

This clonotype came up a few times. V gene TRBV20-1 combines with J gene TRBJ2-1, with 8 nucleotides matching TRBD2. The CDR3 length is 15 residues. Losses at the gene ends were 1 base for V and 4 bases for J; bases not matched to a gene: 6. Germline V gene data show CDR1 as DFQATT and CDR2 as SNEGSKA (reference sequence). CDR3 in amino acids: CSARVGGRPYNEQFF. The CDR3 bases are TGCAGTGCTAGAGTAGGCGGGAGGCCATACAATGAGCAGTTCTTC.

This clonotype was recorded at least ten times. V usage is TRBV2 and J usage is TRBJ1-3; tentative D call: TRBD1 (5 bases). Germline V lookup: CDR1 SNHLY, CDR2 FYNNEI. V was trimmed by 6 bases and J by 0 bases, leaving 9 bases between them. The CDR3 contains 14 residues. The CDR3 DNA sequence: TGTGCCAGCAGGACAGAGTACTCTGGAAACACCATATATTTT. Its translation: CASRTEYSGNTIYF.

With respect to this clonotype: Being one base from a much bigger clone, this may be a read error. The V call is TRBV7-3, the J call TRBJ2-1, with D possibly TRBD2 on 5 matching bases. Germline V lookup: CDR1 SGHTA, CDR2 FQGTGA. CDR3 length: 16 amino acids. CDR3 nucleotides: TGTGCCAGCAGCCCCACTTACCAGCGGAACTACGATGAGCAGTTCTTC. Translation: CASSPTYQRNYDEQFF.

This clonotype occurred a few times. V usage is TRBV27 and J usage is TRBJ2-1, with 9 bases identical to TRBD2. Germline loops: CDR1 MNHEY, CDR2 SMNVEV (reference sequence). Germline trimming cut 9 bases from V and 4 bases from J; bases unmatched to any gene: 10. CDR3 length equals 15 residues. CDR3 coding DNA: TGTGCCAGTTCTCGCCTAGCGGGAAATTACAATGAGCAGTTCTTC. It specifies CASSRLAGNYNEQFF.

This clonotype was detected many times. CDR3 sequence reads: CASSLGTGTYNEQFF. Here the CDR3 DNA reads TGTGCCAGCAGCTTGGGGACAGGGACCTACAATGAGCAGTTCTTC. The chain has TRBV7-2 and TRBJ2-1; 9 nucleotides align to TRBD1. This CDR3 comprises 15 residues. Germline assignment: CDR1 SGHTA and CDR2 FQGNSA. V lost 3 bases to trimming and J lost 2 bases; unmatched junction nucleotides: 2.

This clonotype was seen repeatedly, ten times or more. The V gene is TRBV28, the J gene TRBJ2-5; D is ambiguous. Trimming took off 6 bases at V and 2 bases at J, with 13 bases between the two ends. The CDR3 totals 14 residues. CDR1 is MDHEN, CDR2 SYDVKM, per germline. In nucleotides, the CDR3 is TGTGCCAGCAGGCCGCGTGGGGTTCAAGAGACCCAGTACTTC. This gives the protein CASRPRGVQETQYF. The full variable domain, in which reference TRBV28 and TRBJ2-5 provide the parts outside the CDR3, is DVKVTQSSRYLVKRTGEKVFLECVQDMDHENMFWYRQDPGLGLRLIYFSYDVKMKEKGDIPEGYSVSREKKERFSLILESASTNQTSMYLCASRPRGVQETQYFGPGTRLLVL.

This clonotype was observed at least ten times. The chain employs TRBV18 and TRBJ2-6; TRBD1 or TRBD2 may be the D gene (6 bases each). Germline V gene sequence: CDR1 KGHSH, CDR2 LQKENI. V shed 6 bases and J shed 1 base, with 10 bases lying between them. This CDR3 has 15 amino acids. Here the CDR3 reads CASSSGASGANVLTF. The CDR3 nucleotides are TGTGCCAGCTCGTCGGGGGCGTCTGGGGCCAACGTCCTGACTTTC.

This clonotype was counted at least ten times. This sequence joins TRBV30 and TRBJ1-4; D not resolved. There are 11 residues in the CDR3. The ends were cut back, 1 base at V and 8 bases at J, with 5 bases in the middle. The germline V gene encodes CDR1 GTSNPN and CDR2 SVGIG (reference sequence). The CDR3 loop is CAWSGAEKLFF. Written as DNA, the CDR3 is TGTGCCTGGAGTGGAGCCGAAAAACTGTTTTTT.

In its sample, this clonotype was seen many times. The chain has TRBV9 and TRBJ2-1; a possible D gene is TRBD2 (5 bases). The CDR3 loop spans 15 amino acids. Trimming pared 1 base from V and 2 bases from J, leaving 10 bases between. The V gene's germline CDR1 is SGDLS and CDR2 YYNGEE. The CDR3 DNA reads as TGTGCCAGCAGCGTATCTAGCCTTCCCTACAATGAGCAGTTCTTC. Its translation: CASSVSSLPYNEQFF. Drawing the rest from reference TRBV9 and TRBJ2-1, the complete variable domain is DSGVTQTPKHLITATGQRVTLRCSPRSGDLSVYWYQQSLDQGLQFLIQYYNGEERAKGNILERFSAQQFPDLHSELNLSSLELGDSALYFCASSVSSLPYNEQFFGPGTRLTVL.

There are a few counts of this clonotype. This chain uses TRBV12-3 or TRBV12-4 with TRBJ1-4; tentatively, D is TRBD1 (5 bases). Trimming removed 10 bases from V and 7 bases from J, with 13 bases in between. The CDR3 consists of 12 residues. The CDR3 bases are TGTGCCACCCGGGGTGGGGGTGAAAAACTGTTTTTT. It encodes CATRGGGEKLFF.

This clonotype was recorded many times. The gene calls are TRBV20-1 and TRBJ1-1; tentative D call: TRBD1 (6 bases). The CDR3 totals 13 residues. With 3 bases removed from V and 5 bases from J, the gap between germline ends came to 13 bases. Germline V gene data show CDR1 as DFQATT and CDR2 as SNEGSKA (reference sequence). CDR3 sequence: CSARGIQGTEAFF. CDR3 bases: TGCAGTGCTAGGGGAATACAGGGAACTGAAGCTTTCTTT.

This clonotype was counted at least ten times. V usage is TRBV12-3 or TRBV12-4 and J usage is TRBJ1-5; possibly TRBD1 for D (6 bases). V shed 6 bases and J shed 6 bases, with 9 bases lying between them. CDR3 size: 12 residues. The DNA of the CDR3 is TGTGCCAGCAGCCTCAGGGGTCAGCCCCAGCATTTT. Translation gives CASSLRGQPQHF.

This clonotype has at least ten counts. This rearrangement joins TRBV28 to TRBJ2-5, with 9 nucleotides matching TRBD1. J lost 1 base, V lost 5 bases, and 8 bases had no gene match. Germline CDR1 is MDHEN and CDR2 is SYDVKM. The CDR3 has 16 amino acids. The CDR3 loop is CASSPRTGAGQETQYF. CDR3 nucleotide sequence: TGTGCCAGCAGTCCCCGGACAGGGGCCGGCCAAGAGACCCAGTACTTC.

This clonotype was counted many times. The genes are TRBV5-1 and TRBJ2-3; 16 positions agree with TRBD2. V lost 2 bases, J lost 4 bases, and 4 bases stayed unmatched. The length of the CDR3 is 17 residues. The germline CDR1 and CDR2 sequences are SGHRS and YFSETQ. CDR3 nucleotides: TGCGCCAGCAGCTTAACGGGACTAGCGGGAGGGGCAGATACGCAGTATTTT. Translated, it gives CASSLTGLAGGADTQYF.

The sample holds many counts of this clonotype. The chain couples TRBV2 to TRBJ1-5; maybe TRBD1 (5 bases). Looked up from germline, CDR1 is SNHLY and CDR2 is FYNNEI. The CDR3 is 14 residues long. Trimming left V 4 bases short and J 2 bases short, with 9 bases between. The chain's CDR3 is CASSGGVGNQPQHF. The DNA for the CDR3 is TGTGCCAGCAGTGGGGGGGTGGGCAATCAGCCCCAGCATTTT.

The sample holds many counts of this clonotype. The chain is built from TRBV6-5 and TRBJ2-5; 9 bases map to TRBD2. CDR1 is MNHEY and CDR2 is SVGAGI in the germline V gene. This CDR3 has 15 amino acids. Trimming at V came to 0 bases and at J to 2 bases, leaving 1 base not matched to a gene. The CDR3 loop is CASSYSTSGQETQYF. Written as DNA, the CDR3 is TGTGCCAGCAGTTACTCGACTAGCGGACAAGAGACCCAGTACTTC.

This clonotype was counted at least ten times. The chain employs TRBV6-1 and TRBJ2-1, with 11 positions matching TRBD1. Germline CDR1 reads MNHNS; CDR2 reads SASEGT. V shed 6 bases, J shed 4 bases, and the junction held 2 bases outside the gene matches. The CDR3 sequence is 14 residues long. The CDR3, as DNA: TGTGCCAGCAGCGGGGACAGGGGGTACAATGAGCAGTTCTTC. Translating gives CASSGDRGYNEQFF.

This clonotype was counted ten times or more. The rearrangement uses TRBV5-1 and TRBJ2-1, with TRBD1 as a possible D gene (6 bases). CDR3 length: 15 residues. Trimming shortened V by 0 bases and J by 6 bases, and 13 bases separated the two germline ends. Germline V gene data show CDR1 as SGHRS and CDR2 as YFSETQ. CDR3: CASSLVVEQGNEQFF. The DNA of the CDR3 is TGCGCCAGCAGCTTGGTGGTTGAACAGGGCAATGAGCAGTTCTTC.

The rearrangement joins TRBV12-3 or TRBV12-4 to TRBJ2-7; D unresolved. V was cut by 2 bases and J by 4 bases, with 12 bases left in between. This CDR3 region has 14 residues. As DNA, the CDR3 is TGTGCCAGCAGTTTATTCCTAGATGAGTACGAGCAGTACTTC. It translates to CASSLFLDEYEQYF.

There are many counts of this clonotype. The rearrangement links TRBV7-9 to TRBJ1-1, with TRBD1 as a possible D gene (5 bases). This CDR3 has 13 residues. The ends were cut back, 3 bases at V and 8 bases at J, with 13 bases in the middle. Looked up from germline, CDR1 is SEHNR and CDR2 is FQNEAQ (reference sequence). DNA of the CDR3: TGTGCCAGCAGCTTCACAGGCAGTAGGGAAGCTTTCTTT. Residues: CASSFTGSREAFF.

V and J are TRBV3-1 and TRBJ2-3; TRBD2 matches 10 bases. This CDR3 region has 14 residues. J gave up 5 bases and V 5 bases, and 4 bases lay outside the gene matches. CDR1 and CDR2 from the germline V gene are LGHDT and YNNKEL (reference sequence). CDR3 residues: CASSALAGEDTQYF. CDR3 nucleotides: TGTGCCAGCAGCGCGCTAGCGGGAGAAGATACGCAGTATTTT.

This clonotype appeared many times. The rearrangement joins TRBV2 to TRBJ2-5; TRBD2 matches at 10 bases. CDR1 is SNHLY, CDR2 FYNNEI, per germline. The V segment lost 6 bases and the J segment 4 bases; nucleotides outside the gene matches: 5. This CDR3 spans 14 amino acids. CDR3 sequence: CASRSGRAVETQYF. CDR3 nucleotides: TGTGCCAGCAGAAGCGGGAGGGCCGTAGAGACCCAGTACTTC.

This clonotype was found many times. The V gene is TRBV28, the J gene TRBJ2-7, with D hard to call. The V and J ends lost 10 bases and 4 bases respectively, with 17 bases between them. In germline, CDR1 is MDHEN, CDR2 SYDVKM. CDR3 length equals 13 residues. The CDR3 loop reads CATQRQAGYEQYF. CDR3 nucleotides: TGTGCCACCCAACGGCAGGCAGGATACGAGCAGTACTTC.

Ten or more counts support this clonotype. The chain links TRBV3-1 to TRBJ2-5; tentative D call: TRBD1 (5 bases). Trimming shortened V by 4 bases and J by 3 bases, and 15 bases separated the two germline ends. The CDR3 length is 15 residues. Per the germline V gene, CDR1 is LGHDT and CDR2 is YNNKEL (reference sequence). CDR3 coding DNA: TGTGCCAGCAGCCCAAAAGGGGTCCCTAAAGAGACCCAGTACTTC. Protein product: CASSPKGVPKETQYF.

Regarding this clonotype: A single base separates this from a much larger clone, so it may be a read error. V gene TRBV6-5 combines with J gene TRBJ2-1, with D tentatively TRBD1 or TRBD2 (6 bases each). Germline CDR1 reads MNHEY; CDR2 reads SVGAGI. The CDR3 length is 16 residues. Between the trimmed V and J ends, which lost 0 bases and 9 bases, there was a span of 18 bases. The DNA of the CDR3 is TGTGCCAGCAGTTACTCCCTAGGGGGAGTGGGGGGTGAGCAGTTCTTC. Translation: CASSYSLGGVGGEQFF.

This clonotype was seen at least ten times. This rearrangement joins TRBV4-1 to TRBJ2-3; D remains unclear. Germline CDR1 MGHRA, CDR2 YSYEKL. This CDR3 region has 13 residues. Trimming pared 0 bases from V and 2 bases from J, leaving 3 bases between. The CDR3 loop reads CASSQEATDTQYF. The CDR3 DNA sequence: TGCGCCAGCAGCCAAGAAGCCACAGATACGCAGTATTTT.

This clonotype was counted many times. The chain couples TRBV2 to TRBJ2-3, with unresolved D. This CDR3 is 13 amino acids long. Trimming took 6 bases from V and 8 from J, leaving 15 bases between them. CDR1 is SNHLY and CDR2 is FYNNEI in the germline V gene. The CDR3 protein is CASSRAKWSTQYF. The CDR3 coding sequence is TGTGCCAGCAGCCGGGCCAAGTGGAGTACGCAGTATTTT.